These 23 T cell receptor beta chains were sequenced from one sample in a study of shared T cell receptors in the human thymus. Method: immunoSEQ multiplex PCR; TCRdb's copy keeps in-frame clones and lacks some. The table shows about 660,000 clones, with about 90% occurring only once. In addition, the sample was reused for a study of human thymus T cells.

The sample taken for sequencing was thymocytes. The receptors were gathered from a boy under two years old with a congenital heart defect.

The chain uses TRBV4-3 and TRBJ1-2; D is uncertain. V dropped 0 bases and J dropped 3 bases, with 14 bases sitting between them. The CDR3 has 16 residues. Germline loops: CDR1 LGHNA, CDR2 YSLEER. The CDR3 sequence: CASSQDLRGSDYGYTF. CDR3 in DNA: TGCGCCAGCAGCCAAGATTTACGAGGGTCGGACTATGGCTACACCTTC.

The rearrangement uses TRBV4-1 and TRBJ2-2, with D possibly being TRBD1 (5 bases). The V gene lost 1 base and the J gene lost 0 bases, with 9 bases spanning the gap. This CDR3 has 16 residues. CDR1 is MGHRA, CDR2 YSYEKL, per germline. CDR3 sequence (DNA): TGCGCCAGCAGCCAAGTCAACAGGTCGAACACCGGGGAGCTGTTTTTT. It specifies CASSQVNRSNTGELFF.

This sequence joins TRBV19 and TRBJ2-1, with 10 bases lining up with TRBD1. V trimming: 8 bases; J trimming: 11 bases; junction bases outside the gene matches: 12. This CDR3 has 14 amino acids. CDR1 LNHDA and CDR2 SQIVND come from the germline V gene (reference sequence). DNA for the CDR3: TGTGCCAGTGCCCGGGACAGGGGCGTTGAAAAGCAGTTCTTC. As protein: CASARDRGVEKQFF. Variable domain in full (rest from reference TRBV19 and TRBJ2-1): DGGITQSPKYLFRKEGQNVTLSCEQNLNHDAMYWYRQDPGQGLRLIYYSQIVNDFQKGDIAEGYSVSREKKESFPLTVTSAQKNPTAFYLCASARDRGVEKQFFGPGTRLTVL.

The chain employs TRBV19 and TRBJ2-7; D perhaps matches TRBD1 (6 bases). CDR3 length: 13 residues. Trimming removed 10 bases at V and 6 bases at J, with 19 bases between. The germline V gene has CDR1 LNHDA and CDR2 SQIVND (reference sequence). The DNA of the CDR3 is TGTGCCACCAAAGACAGGCCCATGGCCGAGCAGTACTTC. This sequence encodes CATKDRPMAEQYF.

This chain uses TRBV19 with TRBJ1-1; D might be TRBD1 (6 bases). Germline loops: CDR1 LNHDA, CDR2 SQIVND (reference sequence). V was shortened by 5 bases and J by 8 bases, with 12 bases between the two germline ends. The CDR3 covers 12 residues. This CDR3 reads CASSPKTGEAFF. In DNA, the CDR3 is TGTGCCAGTAGTCCCAAAACAGGGGAAGCTTTCTTT.

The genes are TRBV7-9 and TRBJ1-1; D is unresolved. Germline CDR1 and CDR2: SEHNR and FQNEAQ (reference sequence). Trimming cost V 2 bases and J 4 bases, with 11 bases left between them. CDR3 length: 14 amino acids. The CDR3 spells CASSLPRLGTEAFF. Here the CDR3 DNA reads TGTGCCAGCAGCTTACCCAGGTTGGGCACTGAAGCTTTCTTT.

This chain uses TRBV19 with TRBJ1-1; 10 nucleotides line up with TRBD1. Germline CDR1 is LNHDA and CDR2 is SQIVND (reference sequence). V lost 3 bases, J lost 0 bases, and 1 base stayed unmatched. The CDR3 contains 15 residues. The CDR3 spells CASSMGTGVNTEAFF. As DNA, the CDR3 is TGTGCCAGTAGTATGGGGACAGGGGTGAACACTGAAGCTTTCTTT.

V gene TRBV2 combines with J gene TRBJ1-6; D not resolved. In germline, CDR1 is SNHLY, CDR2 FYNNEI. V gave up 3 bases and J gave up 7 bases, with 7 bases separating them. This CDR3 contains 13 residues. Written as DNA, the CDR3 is TGTGCCAGCAGTGACTTCCGGAATTCACCCCTCCACTTT. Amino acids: CASSDFRNSPLHF.

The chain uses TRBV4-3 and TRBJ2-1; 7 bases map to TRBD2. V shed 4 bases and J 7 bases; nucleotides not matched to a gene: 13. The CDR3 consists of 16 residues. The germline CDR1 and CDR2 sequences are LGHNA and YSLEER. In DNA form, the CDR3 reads TGCGCCAGCAGCCGCTCGACTAGCAGGAGTAGTAATGAGCAGTTCTTC. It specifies CASSRSTSRSSNEQFF.

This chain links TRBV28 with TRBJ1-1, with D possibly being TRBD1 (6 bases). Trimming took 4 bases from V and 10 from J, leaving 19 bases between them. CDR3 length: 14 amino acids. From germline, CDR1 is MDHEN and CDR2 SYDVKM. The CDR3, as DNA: TGTGCCAGCAGTTGGACAGTTGGGGGACCTGGAGCTTTCTTT. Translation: CASSWTVGGPGAFF.

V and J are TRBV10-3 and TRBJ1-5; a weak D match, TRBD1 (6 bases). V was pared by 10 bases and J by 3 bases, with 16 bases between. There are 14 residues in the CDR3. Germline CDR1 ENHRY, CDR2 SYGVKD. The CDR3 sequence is CATDNRDNNQPQHF. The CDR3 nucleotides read TGTGCCACAGACAACCGGGACAACAATCAGCCCCAGCATTTT.

The CDR3 bases are TGCGCCAGCAGCTTGCACGTCGGGAAGGAACAGCCATACACTGAAGCTTTCTTT. It codes for CASSLHVGKEQPYTEAFF. The chain recombines TRBV5-1 with TRBJ1-1; no reliable D call. The V gene's germline CDR1 is SGHRS and CDR2 YFSETQ. The ends were cut back, 1 base at V and 3 bases at J, with 22 bases in the middle. The CDR3 covers 18 residues.

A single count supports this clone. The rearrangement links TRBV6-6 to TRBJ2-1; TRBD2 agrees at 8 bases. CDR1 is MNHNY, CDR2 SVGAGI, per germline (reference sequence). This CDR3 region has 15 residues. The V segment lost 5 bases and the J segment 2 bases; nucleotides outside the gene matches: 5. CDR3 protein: CASSPGTRAYNEQFF. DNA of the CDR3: TGTGCCAGCAGTCCGGGGACTAGAGCCTACAATGAGCAGTTCTTC.

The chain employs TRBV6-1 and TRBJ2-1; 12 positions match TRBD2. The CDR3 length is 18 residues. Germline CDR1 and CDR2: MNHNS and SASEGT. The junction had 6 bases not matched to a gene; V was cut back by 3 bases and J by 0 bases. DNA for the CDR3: TGTGCCAGCAGTGATACTAGCGGGGGGACGAGCTCCTACAATGAGCAGTTCTTC. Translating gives CASSDTSGGTSSYNEQFF.

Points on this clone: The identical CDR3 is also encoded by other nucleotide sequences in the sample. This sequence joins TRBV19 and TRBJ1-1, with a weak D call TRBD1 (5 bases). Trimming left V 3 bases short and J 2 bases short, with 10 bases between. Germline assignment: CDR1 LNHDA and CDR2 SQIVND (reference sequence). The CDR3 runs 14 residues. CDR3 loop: CASSMVRENTEAFF. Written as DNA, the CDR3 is TGTGCCAGTAGTATGGTCAGGGAAAACACTGAAGCTTTCTTT.

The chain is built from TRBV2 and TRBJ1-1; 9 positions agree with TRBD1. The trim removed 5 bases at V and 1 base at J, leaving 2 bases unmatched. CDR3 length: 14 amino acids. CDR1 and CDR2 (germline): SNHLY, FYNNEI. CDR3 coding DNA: TGTGCCAGCAGTAGGGACAGGGAGAACACTGAAGCTTTCTTT. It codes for CASSRDRENTEAFF. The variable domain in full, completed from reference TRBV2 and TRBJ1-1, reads EPEVTQTPSHQVTQMGQEVILRCVPISNHLYFYWYRQILGQKVEFLVSFYNNEISEKSEIFDDQFSVERPDGSNFTLKIRSTKLEDSAMYFCASSRDRENTEAFFGQGTRLTVV.

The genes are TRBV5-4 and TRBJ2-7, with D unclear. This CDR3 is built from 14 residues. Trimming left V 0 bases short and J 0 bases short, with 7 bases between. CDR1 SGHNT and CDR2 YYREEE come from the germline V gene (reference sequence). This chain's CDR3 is CASSLGPPSYEQYF. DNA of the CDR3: TGTGCCAGCAGCTTGGGGCCCCCCTCCTACGAGCAGTACTTC.

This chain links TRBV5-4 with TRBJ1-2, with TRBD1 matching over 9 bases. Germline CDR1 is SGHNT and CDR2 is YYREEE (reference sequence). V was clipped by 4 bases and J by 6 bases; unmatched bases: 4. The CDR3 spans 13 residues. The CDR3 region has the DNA TGTGCCAGCAGCCTCGACAGGGGGAATGGCTACACCTTC. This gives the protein CASSLDRGNGYTF.

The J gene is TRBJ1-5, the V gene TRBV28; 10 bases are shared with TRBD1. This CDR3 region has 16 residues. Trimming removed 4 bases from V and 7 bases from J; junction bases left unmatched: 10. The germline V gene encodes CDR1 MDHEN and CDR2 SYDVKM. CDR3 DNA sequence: TGTGCCAGCAGTTCCTTCGACAGGGGGCCTTGGCAGCCCCAGCATTTT. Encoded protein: CASSSFDRGPWQPQHF.

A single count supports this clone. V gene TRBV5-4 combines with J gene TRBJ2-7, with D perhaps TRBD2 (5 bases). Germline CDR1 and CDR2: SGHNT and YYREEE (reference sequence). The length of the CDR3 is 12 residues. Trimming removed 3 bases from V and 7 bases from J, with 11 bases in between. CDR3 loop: CASSSPRGEQYF. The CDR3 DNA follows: TGTGCCAGCAGCTCGCCTCGAGGGGAGCAGTACTTC.

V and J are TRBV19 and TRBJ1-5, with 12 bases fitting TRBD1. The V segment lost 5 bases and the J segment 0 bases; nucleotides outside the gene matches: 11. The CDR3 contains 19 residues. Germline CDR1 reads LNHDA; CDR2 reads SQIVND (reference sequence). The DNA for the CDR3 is TGTGCCAGTAGTTTACTACAGGGACAGGGGGCATGTAGCAATCAGCCCCAGCATTTT. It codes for CASSLLQGQGACSNQPQHF.

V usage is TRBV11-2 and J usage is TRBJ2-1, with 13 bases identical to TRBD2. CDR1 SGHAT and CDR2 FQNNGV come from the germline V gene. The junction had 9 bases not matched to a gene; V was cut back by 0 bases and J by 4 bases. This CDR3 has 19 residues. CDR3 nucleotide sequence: TGTGCCAGCAGCTTAGATCTTTTGACTAGCGGGGGGCTGTACAATGAGCAGTTCTTC. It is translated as CASSLDLLTSGGLYNEQFF.

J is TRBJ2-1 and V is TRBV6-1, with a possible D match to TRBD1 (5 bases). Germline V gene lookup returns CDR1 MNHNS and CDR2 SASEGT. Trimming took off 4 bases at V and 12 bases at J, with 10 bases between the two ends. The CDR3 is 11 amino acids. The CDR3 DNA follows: TGTGCCAGCAGTGGGTCAGGGTCGCAGTTCTTC. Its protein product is CASSGSGSQFF.